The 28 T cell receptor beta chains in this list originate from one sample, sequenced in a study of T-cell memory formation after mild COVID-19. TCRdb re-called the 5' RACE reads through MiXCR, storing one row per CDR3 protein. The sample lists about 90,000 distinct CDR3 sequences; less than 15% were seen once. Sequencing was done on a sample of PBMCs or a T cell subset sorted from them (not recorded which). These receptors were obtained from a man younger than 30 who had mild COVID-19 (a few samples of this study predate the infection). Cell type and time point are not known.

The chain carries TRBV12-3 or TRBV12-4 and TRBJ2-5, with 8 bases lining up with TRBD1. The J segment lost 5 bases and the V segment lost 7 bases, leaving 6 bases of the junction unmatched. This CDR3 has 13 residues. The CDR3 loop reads CASTLGQGETQYF. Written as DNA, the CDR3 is TGTGCCAGCACCCTCGGACAGGGTGAGACCCAGTACTTC.

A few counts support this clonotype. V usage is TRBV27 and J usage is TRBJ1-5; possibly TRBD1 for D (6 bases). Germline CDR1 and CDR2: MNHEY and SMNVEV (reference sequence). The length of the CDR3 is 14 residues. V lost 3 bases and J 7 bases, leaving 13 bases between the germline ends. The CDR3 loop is CASSFAAGVQPQHF. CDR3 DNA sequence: TGTGCCAGCAGTTTTGCGGCAGGGGTCCAGCCCCAGCATTTT.

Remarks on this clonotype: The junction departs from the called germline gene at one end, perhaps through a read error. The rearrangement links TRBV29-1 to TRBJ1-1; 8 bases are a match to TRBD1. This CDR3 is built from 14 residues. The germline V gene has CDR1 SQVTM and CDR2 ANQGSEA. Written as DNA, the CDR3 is TGCAGCGTTGAAATTGCAGGACAGGGCCCTGAATCTTTCTTT. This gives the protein CSVEIAGQGPESFF.

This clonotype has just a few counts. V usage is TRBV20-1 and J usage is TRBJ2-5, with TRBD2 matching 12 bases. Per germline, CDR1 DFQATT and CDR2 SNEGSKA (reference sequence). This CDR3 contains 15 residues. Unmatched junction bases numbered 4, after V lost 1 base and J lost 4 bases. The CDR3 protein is CSARGGLAGRETQYF. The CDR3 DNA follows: TGCAGTGCTAGAGGCGGACTAGCGGGGAGAGAGACCCAGTACTTC.

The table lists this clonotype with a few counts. For the CDR3, the DNA is TGTGCCAGCAGCGTAGGGGGACCGCAAGCTACGCAGTATTTT. This codes for CASSVGGPQATQYF. This chain links TRBV9 with TRBJ2-3; either TRBD1 or TRBD2 may supply D (5 bases each). The V end lost 0 bases, the J end lost 8 bases, and 13 bases lay between the germline ends. The length of the CDR3 is 14 residues. Germline V CDR1 and CDR2: SGDLS, YYNGEE.

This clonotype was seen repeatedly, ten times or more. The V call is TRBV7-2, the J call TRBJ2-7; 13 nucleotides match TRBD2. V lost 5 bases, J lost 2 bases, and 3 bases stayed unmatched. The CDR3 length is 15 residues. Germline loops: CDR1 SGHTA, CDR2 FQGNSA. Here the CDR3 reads CASSLLAGGTYEQYV. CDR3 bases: TGTGCCAGCAGCCTACTAGCGGGGGGGACCTACGAGCAGTACGTC.

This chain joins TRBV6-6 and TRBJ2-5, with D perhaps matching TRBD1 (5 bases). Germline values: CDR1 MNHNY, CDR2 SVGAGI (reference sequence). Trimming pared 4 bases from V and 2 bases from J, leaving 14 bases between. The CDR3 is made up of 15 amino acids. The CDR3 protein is CASSSMGPWQETQYF. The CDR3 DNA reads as TGTGCCAGCAGTTCCATGGGGCCGTGGCAAGAGACCCAGTACTTC.

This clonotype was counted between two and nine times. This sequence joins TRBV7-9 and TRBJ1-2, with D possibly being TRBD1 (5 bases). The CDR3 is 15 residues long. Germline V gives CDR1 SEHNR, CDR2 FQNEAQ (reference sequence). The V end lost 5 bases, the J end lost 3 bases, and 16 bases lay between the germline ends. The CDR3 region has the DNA TGTGCCAGCAGCCCGCCCCTGGGGGGGGACTATGGCTACACCTTC. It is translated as CASSPPLGGDYGYTF.

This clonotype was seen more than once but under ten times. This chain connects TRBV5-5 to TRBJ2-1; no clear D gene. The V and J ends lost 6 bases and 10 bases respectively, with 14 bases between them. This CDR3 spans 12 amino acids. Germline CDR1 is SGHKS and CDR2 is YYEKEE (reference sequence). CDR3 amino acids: CASTLGAREQFF. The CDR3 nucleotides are TGTGCCAGCACCCTAGGAGCTAGGGAGCAGTTCTTC.

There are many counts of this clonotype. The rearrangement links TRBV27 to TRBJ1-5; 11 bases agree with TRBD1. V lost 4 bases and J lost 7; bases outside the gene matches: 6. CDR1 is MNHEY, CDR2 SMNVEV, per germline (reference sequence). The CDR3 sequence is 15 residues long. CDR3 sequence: CASSSGTGGKQPQHF. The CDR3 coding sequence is TGTGCCAGCAGTTCCGGGACAGGGGGAAAGCAGCCCCAGCATTTT.

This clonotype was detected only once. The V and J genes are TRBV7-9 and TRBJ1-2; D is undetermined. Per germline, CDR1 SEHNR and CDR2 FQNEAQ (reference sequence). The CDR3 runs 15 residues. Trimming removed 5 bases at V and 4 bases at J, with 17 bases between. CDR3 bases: TGTGCCAGCAGCGGAGTAGGAGGGTTTGGCTATGGCTACACCTTC. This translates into CASSGVGGFGYGYTF.

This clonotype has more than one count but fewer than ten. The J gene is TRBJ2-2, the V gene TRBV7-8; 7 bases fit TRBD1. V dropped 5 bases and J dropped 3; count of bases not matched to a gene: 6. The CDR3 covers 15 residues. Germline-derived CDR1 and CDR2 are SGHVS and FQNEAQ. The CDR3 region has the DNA TGTGCCAGCAGCCAAACAGGGGTTGACACCGGGGAGCTGTTTTTT. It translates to CASSQTGVDTGELFF. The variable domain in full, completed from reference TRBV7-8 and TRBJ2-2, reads GAGVSQSPRYKVAKRGQDVALRCDPISGHVSLFWYQQALGQGPEFLTYFQNEAQLDKSGLPSDRFFAERPEGSVSTLKIQRTQQEDSAVYLCASSQTGVDTGELFFGEGSRLTVL.

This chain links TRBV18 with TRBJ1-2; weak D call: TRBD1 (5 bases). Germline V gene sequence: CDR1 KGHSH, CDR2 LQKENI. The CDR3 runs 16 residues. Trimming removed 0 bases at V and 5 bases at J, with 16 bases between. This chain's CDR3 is CASSPPPGRFRYGYTF. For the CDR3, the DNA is TGTGCCAGCTCACCACCTCCGGGGCGATTTCGGTATGGCTACACCTTC.

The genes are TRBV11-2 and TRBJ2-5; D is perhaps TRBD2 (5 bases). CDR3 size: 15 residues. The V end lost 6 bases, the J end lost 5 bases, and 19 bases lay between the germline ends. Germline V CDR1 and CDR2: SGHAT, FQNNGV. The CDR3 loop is CASSLLGRVGETQYF. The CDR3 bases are TGTGCCAGCAGTTTACTAGGAAGGGTAGGGGAGACCCAGTACTTC. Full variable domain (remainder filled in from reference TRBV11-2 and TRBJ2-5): EAGVAQSPRYKIIEKRQSVAFWCNPISGHATLYWYQQILGQGPKLLIQFQNNGVVDDSQLPKDRFSAERLKGVDSTLKIQPAKLEDSAVYLCASSLLGRVGETQYFGPGTRLLVL.

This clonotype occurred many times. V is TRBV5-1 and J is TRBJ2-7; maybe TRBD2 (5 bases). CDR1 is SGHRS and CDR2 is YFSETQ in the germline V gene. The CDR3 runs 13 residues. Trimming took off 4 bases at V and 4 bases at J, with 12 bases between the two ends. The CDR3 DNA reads TGCGCCAGCAGCCTGACCGGGGAGTACGAGCAGTACTTC. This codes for CASSLTGEYEQYF.

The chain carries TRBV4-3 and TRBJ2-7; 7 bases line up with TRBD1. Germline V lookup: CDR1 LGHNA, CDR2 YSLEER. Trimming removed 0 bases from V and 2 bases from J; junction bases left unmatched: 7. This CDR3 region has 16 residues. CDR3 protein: CASSQDTGALTYEQYF. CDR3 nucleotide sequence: TGCGCCAGCAGCCAAGATACAGGGGCCCTCACCTACGAGCAGTACTTC.

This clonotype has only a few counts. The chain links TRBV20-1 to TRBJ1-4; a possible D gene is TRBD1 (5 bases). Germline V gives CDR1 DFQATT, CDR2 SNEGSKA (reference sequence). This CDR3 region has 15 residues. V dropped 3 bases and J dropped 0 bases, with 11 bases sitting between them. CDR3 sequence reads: CSARSRDATNEKLFF. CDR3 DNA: TGCAGTGCTAGGTCGAGGGACGCAACTAATGAAAAACTGTTTTTT.

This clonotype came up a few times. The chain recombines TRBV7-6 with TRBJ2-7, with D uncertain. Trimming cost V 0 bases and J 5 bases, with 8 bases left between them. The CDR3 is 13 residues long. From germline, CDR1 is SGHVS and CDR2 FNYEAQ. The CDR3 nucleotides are TGTGCCAGCAGCTTAGCGCCTGGGGACGAGCAGTACTTC. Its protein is CASSLAPGDEQYF.

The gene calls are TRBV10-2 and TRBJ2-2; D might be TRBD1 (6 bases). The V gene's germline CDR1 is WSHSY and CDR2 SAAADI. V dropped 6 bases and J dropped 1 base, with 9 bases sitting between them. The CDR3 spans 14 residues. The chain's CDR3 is CASRPTGNTGELFF. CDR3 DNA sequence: TGCGCCAGCAGGCCGACAGGGAACACCGGGGAGCTGTTTTTT.

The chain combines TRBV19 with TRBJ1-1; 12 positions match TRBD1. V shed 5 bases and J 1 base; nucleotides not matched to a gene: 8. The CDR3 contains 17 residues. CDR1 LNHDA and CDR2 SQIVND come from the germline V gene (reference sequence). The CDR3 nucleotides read TGTGCCAGTAGTCCAGCACCGGGACAGGGGGCGAACACTGAAGCTTTCTTT. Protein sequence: CASSPAPGQGANTEAFF.

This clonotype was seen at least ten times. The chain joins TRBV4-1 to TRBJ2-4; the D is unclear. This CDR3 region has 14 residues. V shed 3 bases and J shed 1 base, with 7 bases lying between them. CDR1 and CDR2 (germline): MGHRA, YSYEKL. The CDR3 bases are TGCGCCAGCAGCCAGTGGAAGGCCAAAAACATTCAGTACTTC. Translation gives CASSQWKAKNIQYF.

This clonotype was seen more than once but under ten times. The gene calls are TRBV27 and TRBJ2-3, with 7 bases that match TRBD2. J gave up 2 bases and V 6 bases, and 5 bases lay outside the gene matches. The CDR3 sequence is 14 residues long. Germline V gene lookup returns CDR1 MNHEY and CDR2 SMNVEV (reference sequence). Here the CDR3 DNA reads TGTGCCAGCAGCCTAGCGGAAGACACAGATACGCAGTATTTT. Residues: CASSLAEDTDTQYF.

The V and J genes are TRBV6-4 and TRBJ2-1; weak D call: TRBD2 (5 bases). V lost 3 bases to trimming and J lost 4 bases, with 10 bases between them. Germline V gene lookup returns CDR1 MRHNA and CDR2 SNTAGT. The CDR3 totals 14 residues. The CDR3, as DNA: TGTGCCAGCAGTGAAGGGAGTTTATACAATGAGCAGTTCTTC. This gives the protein CASSEGSLYNEQFF.

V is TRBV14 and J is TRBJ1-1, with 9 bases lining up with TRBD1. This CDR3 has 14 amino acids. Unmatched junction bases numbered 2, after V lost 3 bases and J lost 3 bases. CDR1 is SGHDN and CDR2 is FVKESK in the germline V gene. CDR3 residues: CASSQWDRDTEAFF. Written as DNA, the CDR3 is TGTGCCAGCAGCCAGTGGGACAGGGACACTGAAGCTTTCTTT.

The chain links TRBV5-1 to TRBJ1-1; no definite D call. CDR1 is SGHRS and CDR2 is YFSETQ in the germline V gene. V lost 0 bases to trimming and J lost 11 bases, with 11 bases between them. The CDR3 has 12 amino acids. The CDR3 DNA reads TGCGCCAGCAGCTTGGATGAGCCGCCCGCTTTCTTT. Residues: CASSLDEPPAFF.

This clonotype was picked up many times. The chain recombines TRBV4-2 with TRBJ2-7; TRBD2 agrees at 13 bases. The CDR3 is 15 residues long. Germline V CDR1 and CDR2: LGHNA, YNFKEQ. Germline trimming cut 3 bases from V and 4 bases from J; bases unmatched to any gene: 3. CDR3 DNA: TGTGCCAGCAGCCAGGAGACTAGCGGGGGGTACGAGCAGTACTTC. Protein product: CASSQETSGGYEQYF.

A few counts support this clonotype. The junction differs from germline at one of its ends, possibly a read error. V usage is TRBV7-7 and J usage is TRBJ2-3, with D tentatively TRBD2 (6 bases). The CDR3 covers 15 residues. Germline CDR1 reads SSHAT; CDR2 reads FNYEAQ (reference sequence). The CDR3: CASSPGLSSTDTQYF. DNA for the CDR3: TGTGCTAGCAGCCCGGGACTCTCGAGCACAGATACGCAGTATTTT.

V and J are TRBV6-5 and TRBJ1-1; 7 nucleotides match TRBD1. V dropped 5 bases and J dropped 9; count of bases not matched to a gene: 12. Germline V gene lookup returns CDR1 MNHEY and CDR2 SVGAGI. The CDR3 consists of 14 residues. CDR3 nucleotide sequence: TGTGCCAGCAGTCCCGGACAGGAACAAGTAAAAGCTTTCTTT. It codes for CASSPGQEQVKAFF.